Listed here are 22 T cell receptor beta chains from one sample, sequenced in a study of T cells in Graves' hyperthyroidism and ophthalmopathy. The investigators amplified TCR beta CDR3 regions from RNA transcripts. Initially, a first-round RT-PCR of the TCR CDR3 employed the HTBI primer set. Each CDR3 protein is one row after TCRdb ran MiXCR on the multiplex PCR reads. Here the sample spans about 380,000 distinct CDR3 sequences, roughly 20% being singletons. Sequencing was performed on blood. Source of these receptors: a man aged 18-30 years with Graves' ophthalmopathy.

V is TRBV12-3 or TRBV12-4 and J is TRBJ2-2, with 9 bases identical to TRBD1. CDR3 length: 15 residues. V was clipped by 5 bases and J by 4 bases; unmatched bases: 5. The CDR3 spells CASSHRDRVTGELFF. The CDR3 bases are TGTGCCAGCAGTCACCGGGACAGGGTCACCGGGGAGCTGTTTTTT.

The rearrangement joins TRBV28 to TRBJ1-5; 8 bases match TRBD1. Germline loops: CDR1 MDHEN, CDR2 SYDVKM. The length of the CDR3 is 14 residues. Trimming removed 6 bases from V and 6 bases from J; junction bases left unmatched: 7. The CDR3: CASSSGGGTQPQHF. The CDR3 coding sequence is TGTGCCAGCAGCTCAGGGGGCGGCACTCAGCCCCAGCATTTT.

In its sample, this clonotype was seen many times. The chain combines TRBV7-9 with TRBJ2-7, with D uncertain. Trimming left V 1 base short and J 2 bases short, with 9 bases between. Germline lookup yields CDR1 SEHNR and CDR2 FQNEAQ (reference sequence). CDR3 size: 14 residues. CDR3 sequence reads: CASSLGSIPYEQYF. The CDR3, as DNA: TGTGCCAGCAGCTTAGGCAGTATCCCCTACGAGCAGTACTTC.

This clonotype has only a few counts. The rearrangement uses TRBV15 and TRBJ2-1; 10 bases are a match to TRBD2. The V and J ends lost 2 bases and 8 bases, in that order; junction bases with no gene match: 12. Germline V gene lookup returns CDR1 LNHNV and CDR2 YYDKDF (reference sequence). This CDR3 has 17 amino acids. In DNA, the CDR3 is TGTGCCACCAGCAGATTACCAAGCGGGGGGGCCGGGGATGAGCAGTTCTTC. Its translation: CATSRLPSGGAGDEQFF.

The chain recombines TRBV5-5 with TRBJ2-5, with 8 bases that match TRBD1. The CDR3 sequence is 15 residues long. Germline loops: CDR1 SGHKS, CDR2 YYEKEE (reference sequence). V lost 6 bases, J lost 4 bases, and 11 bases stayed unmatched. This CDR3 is CASIQTGAILETQYF. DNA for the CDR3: TGTGCCAGCATCCAGACAGGGGCAATCCTAGAGACCCAGTACTTC.

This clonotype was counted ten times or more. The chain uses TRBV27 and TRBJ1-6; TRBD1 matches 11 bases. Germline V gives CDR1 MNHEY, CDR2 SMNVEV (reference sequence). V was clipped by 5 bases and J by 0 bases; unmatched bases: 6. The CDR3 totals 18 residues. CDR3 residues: CASSSGTGGLSYNSPLHF. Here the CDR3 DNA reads TGTGCCAGCAGTAGCGGGACAGGGGGACTCTCCTATAATTCACCCCTCCACTTT.

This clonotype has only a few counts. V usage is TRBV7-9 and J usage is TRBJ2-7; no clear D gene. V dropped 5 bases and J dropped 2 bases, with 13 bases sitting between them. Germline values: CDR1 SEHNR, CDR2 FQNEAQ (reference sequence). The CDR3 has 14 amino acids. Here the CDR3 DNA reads TGTGCCAGCAGCCCCGAGAAAGCGCCCTACGAGCAGTACTTC. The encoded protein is CASSPEKAPYEQYF.

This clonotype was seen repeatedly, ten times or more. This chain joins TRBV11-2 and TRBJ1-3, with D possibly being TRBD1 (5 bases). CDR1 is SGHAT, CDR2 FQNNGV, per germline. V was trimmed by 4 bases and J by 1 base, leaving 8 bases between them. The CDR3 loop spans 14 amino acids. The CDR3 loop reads CASSWGRSGNTIYF. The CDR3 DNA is TGTGCCAGCAGCTGGGGGAGGTCTGGAAACACCATATATTTT.

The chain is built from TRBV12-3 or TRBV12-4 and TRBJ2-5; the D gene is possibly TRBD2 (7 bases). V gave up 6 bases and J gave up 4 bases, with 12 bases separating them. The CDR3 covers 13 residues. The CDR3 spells CASRGGPRETQYF. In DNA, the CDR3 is TGTGCCAGCAGGGGGGGGCCGCGAGAGACCCAGTACTTC.

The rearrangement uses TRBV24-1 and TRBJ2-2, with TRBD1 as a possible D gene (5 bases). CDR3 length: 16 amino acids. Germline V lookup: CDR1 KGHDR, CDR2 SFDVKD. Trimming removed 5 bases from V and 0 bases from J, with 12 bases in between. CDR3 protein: CATSVHLGANTGELFF. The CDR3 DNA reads TGTGCCACCAGTGTCCACCTAGGGGCGAACACCGGGGAGCTGTTTTTT.

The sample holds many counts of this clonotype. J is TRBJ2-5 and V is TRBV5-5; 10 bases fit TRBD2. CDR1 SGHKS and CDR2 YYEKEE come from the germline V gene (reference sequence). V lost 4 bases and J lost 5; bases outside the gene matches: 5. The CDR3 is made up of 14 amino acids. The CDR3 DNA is TGTGCCAGCAGCCCAGCGGGGGGGCTGGAGACCCAGTACTTC. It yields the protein CASSPAGGLETQYF.

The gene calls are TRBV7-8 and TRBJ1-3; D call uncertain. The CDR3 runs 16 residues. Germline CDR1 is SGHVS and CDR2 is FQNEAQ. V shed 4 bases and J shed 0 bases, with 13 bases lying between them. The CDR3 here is CASSSGGPLSGNTIYF. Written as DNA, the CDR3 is TGTGCCAGCAGCTCAGGAGGTCCCCTCTCTGGAAACACCATATATTTT.

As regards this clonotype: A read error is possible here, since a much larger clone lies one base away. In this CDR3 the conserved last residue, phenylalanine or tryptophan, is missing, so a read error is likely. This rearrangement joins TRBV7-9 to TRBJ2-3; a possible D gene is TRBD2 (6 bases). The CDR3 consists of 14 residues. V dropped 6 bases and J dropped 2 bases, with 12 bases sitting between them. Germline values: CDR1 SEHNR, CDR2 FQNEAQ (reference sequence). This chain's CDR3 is CASRGRHPTDTQYL. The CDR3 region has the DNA TGTGCCAGCAGGGGGAGGCACCCCACAGATACGCAGTATCTT.

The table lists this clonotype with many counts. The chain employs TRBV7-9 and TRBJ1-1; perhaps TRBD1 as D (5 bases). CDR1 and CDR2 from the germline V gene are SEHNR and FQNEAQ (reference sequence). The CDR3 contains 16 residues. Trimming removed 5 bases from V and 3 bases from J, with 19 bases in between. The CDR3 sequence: CASSDAAGSGDTEAFF. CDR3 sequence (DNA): TGTGCCAGCAGCGACGCGGCAGGGAGCGGGGACACTGAAGCTTTCTTT.

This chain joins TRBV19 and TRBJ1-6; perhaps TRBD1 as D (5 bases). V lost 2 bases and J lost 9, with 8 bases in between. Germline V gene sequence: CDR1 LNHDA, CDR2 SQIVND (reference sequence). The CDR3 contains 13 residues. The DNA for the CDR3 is TGTGCCAGTAGTATACAGGGAGGTTCACCCCTCCACTTT. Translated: CASSIQGGSPLHF.

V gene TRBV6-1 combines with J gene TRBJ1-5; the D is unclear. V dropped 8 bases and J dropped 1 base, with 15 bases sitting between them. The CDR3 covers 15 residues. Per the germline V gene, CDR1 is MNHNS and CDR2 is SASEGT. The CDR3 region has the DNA TGTGCCAGCGTCTCAAGTCTAGGGAGCAATCAGCCCCAGCATTTT. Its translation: CASVSSLGSNQPQHF.

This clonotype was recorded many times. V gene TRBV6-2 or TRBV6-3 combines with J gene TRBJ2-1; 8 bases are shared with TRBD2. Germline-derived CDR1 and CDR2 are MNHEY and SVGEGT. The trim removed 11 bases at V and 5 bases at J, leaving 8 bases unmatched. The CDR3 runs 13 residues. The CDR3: CAARGAPHNEQFF. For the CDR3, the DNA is TGTGCCGCGCGGGGGGCCCCCCACAATGAGCAGTTCTTC.

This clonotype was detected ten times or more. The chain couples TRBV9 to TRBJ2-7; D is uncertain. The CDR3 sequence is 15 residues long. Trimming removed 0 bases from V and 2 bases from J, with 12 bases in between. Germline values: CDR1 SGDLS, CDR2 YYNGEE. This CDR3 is CASSVEAGGTYEQYF. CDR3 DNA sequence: TGTGCCAGCAGCGTAGAGGCAGGCGGTACCTACGAGCAGTACTTC.

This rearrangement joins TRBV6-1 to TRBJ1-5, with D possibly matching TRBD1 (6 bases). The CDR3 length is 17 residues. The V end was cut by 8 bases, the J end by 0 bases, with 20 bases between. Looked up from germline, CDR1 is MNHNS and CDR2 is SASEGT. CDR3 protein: CASRGRDTTYSNQPQHF. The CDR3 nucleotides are TGTGCCAGCCGGGGGCGGGACACCACATATAGCAATCAGCCCCAGCATTTT.

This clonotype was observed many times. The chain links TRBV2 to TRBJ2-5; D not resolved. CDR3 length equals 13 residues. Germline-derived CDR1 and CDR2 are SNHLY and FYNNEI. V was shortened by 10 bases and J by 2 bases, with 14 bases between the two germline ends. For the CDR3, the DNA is TGTGCCAACACGGACGGCGGTCAAGAGACCCAGTACTTC. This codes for CANTDGGQETQYF.

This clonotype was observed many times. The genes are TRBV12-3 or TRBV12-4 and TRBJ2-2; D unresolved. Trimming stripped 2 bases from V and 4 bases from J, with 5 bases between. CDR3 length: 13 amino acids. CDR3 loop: CASSLQATGELFF. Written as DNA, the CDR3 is TGTGCCAGCAGTTTACAGGCCACCGGGGAGCTGTTTTTT.

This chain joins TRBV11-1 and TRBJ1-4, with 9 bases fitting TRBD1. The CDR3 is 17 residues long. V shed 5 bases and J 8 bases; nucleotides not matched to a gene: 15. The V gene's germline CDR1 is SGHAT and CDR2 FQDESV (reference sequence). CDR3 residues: CASSAGQGAPGDEKLFF. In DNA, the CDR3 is TGTGCCAGCAGCGCGGGACAGGGAGCGCCCGGGGACGAAAAACTGTTTTTT. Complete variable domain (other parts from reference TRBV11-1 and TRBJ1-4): EAEVAQSPRYKITEKSQAVAFWCDPISGHATLYWYRQILGQGPELLVQFQDESVVDDSQLPKDRFSAERLKGVDSTLKIQPAELGDSAMYLCASSAGQGAPGDEKLFFGSGTQLSVL.